These T cell receptor beta chains were read from a single sample in a study of blood T cell repertoires in COVID-19. The repertoire was sequenced with immunoSEQ multiplex PCR; TCRdb's copy has only in-frame clones and lacks some. The sample has approximately 270,000 clones; 86% are singletons. Source material: PBMCs or T cells enriched from blood (not recorded which). Receptors originate from a man aged 35 to 55 who had recovered from COVID-19. CDR3s include the opening cysteine and the closing phenylalanine or tryptophan. A D gene is named only where the DNA matches it firmly. Part of the rows lack a size; the others show once, few, many or a class for expanded clones.

D gene: TRBD1
J gene: TRBJ1-2
clone size: .
CDR3 length: 15
V gene: TRBV2
CDR3 protein: CASTFAGQGGYGYTF
CDR3 DNA: TGTGCCAGCACCTTCGCGGGACAGGGTGGCTATGGCTACACCTTC

D gene: .
J gene: TRBJ2-1
clone size: .
CDR3 length: 13
V gene: TRBV27
CDR3 protein: CASSSTRNNEQFF
CDR3 DNA: TGTGCCAGCAGTTCGACTAGAAACAATGAGCAGTTCTTC

D gene: TRBD1
J gene: TRBJ1-2
clone size: .
CDR3 length: 15
V gene: TRBV6-5
CDR3 protein: CASSYSQGDPYGYTF
CDR3 DNA: TGTGCCAGCAGTTACTCACAGGGGGATCCCTATGGCTACACCTTC

D gene: .
J gene: TRBJ1-2
clone size: once
CDR3 length: 15
V gene: TRBV7-9
CDR3 protein: CASSPVFEAAGGYTF
CDR3 DNA: TGTGCCAGCAGCCCTGTCTTTGAGGCCGCTGGAGGCTACACCTTC

D gene: TRBD1
J gene: TRBJ1-1
clone size: once
CDR3 length: 14
V gene: TRBV6-2/TRBV6-3
CDR3 protein: CASSQTGVNTEAFF
CDR3 DNA: TGTGCCAGCAGTCAGACAGGGGTGAACACTGAAGCTTTCTTT

D gene: .
J gene: TRBJ2-2
clone size: .
CDR3 length: 13
V gene: TRBV11-3
CDR3 protein: CASSLVQTGELFF
CDR3 DNA: TGTGCCAGCAGCTTAGTCCAAACCGGGGAGCTGTTTTTT

D gene: TRBD1
J gene: TRBJ1-4
clone size: .
CDR3 length: 17
V gene: TRBV30
CDR3 protein: CAWSRDRRIGYKEKLFF
CDR3 DNA: TGTGCCTGGAGCAGGGACAGGCGGATAGGTTATAAAGAAAAACTGTTTTTT

D gene: .
J gene: TRBJ1-1
clone size: .
CDR3 length: 12
V gene: TRBV5-5
CDR3 protein: CASSLTGPEAFF
CDR3 DNA: TGTGCCAGCAGCTTGACAGGGCCTGAAGCTTTCTTT

D gene: .
J gene: TRBJ1-1
clone size: .
CDR3 length: 14
V gene: TRBV30
CDR3 protein: CAWSAVPGLQTTFF
CDR3 DNA: TGTGCCTGGAGTGCCGTTCCGGGACTTCAGACCACTTTCTTT

D gene: TRBD1
J gene: TRBJ1-3
clone size: .
CDR3 length: 16
V gene: TRBV5-1
CDR3 protein: CASSLFGQGAGNTIYF
CDR3 DNA: TGCGCCAGCAGCTTGTTTGGTCAGGGGGCTGGAAACACCATATATTTT

D gene: .
J gene: TRBJ1-2
clone size: .
CDR3 length: 15
V gene: TRBV4-3
CDR3 protein: CASSQADIGLGGYTF
CDR3 DNA: TGCGCCAGCAGCCAAGCGGACATAGGCCTAGGTGGCTACACCTTC

D gene: .
J gene: TRBJ2-1
clone size: .
CDR3 length: 14
V gene: TRBV18
CDR3 protein: CASVLGSEENEQFF
CDR3 DNA: TGTGCCAGCGTTTTGGGGTCGGAGGAGAATGAGCAGTTCTTC

D gene: TRBD1
J gene: TRBJ1-1
clone size: .
CDR3 length: 14
V gene: TRBV18
CDR3 protein: CASSQGAFNTEAFF
CDR3 DNA: TGTGCCAGCTCACAGGGGGCTTTTAACACTGAAGCTTTCTTT

D gene: .
J gene: TRBJ1-2
clone size: few
CDR3 length: 11
V gene: TRBV20-1
CDR3 protein: CSVREYYGYTF
CDR3 DNA: TGCAGTGTTCGGGAGTACTATGGCTACACCTTC

D gene: .
J gene: TRBJ1-3
clone size: .
CDR3 length: 12
V gene: TRBV30
CDR3 protein: CAWRETGNTIYF
CDR3 DNA: TGTGCCTGGAGAGAGACTGGAAACACCATATATTTT

D gene: TRBD1
J gene: TRBJ2-7
clone size: .
CDR3 length: 13
V gene: TRBV30
CDR3 protein: CAWRGQGYYEQYF
CDR3 DNA: TGTGCCTGGAGGGGACAGGGCTATTACGAGCAGTACTTC

D gene: .
J gene: TRBJ2-2
clone size: .
CDR3 length: 13
V gene: TRBV9
CDR3 protein: CASSVGQAGELFF
CDR3 DNA: TGTGCCAGCAGCGTAGGCCAGGCCGGGGAGCTGTTTTTT

D gene: .
J gene: TRBJ2-2
clone size: .
CDR3 length: 15
V gene: TRBV7-2
CDR3 protein: CASSPTLALTGELFF
CDR3 DNA: TGTGCCAGCAGCCCCACCCTAGCCCTCACCGGGGAGCTGTTTTTT

D gene: .
J gene: TRBJ1-4
clone size: .
CDR3 length: 14
V gene: TRBV6-5
CDR3 protein: CASSRDSANEKLFF
CDR3 DNA: TGTGCCAGCAGCAGGGACTCGGCTAATGAAAAACTGTTTTTT

D gene: .
J gene: TRBJ1-2
clone size: .
CDR3 length: 15
V gene: TRBV15
CDR3 protein: CATSRDLGLSYGYTF
CDR3 DNA: TGTGCCACCAGCAGAGATTTGGGCTTATCCTATGGCTACACCTTC

D gene: TRBD2
J gene: TRBJ2-5
clone size: .
CDR3 length: 13
V gene: TRBV7-2
CDR3 protein: CASSTAGGETQYF
CDR3 DNA: TGTGCCAGCAGTACAGCGGGGGGCGAGACCCAGTACTTC

D gene: TRBD2
J gene: TRBJ2-1
clone size: once
CDR3 length: 23
V gene: TRBV12-5
CDR3 protein: CASGFLQAFDRRPGTSGYNEQFF
CDR3 DNA: TGTGCTAGTGGTTTCCTTCAAGCATTCGACAGGCGTCCCGGGACTAGCGGATACAATGAGCAGTTCTTC

D gene: .
J gene: TRBJ1-2
clone size: .
CDR3 length: 15
V gene: TRBV24-1
CDR3 protein: CATSVPGGPNYGYTF
CDR3 DNA: TGTGCCACCAGTGTTCCGGGGGGACCGAACTATGGCTACACCTTC

D gene: .
J gene: TRBJ2-7
clone size: .
CDR3 length: 14
V gene: TRBV5-4
CDR3 protein: CASSFGGGGDEQYF
CDR3 DNA: TGTGCCAGCAGCTTCGGGGGAGGGGGGGACGAGCAGTACTTC

D gene: TRBD2
J gene: TRBJ2-7
clone size: once
CDR3 length: 15
V gene: TRBV19
CDR3 protein: CASSLLAGDSYEQYF
CDR3 DNA: TGTGCCAGTAGTCTATTAGCGGGGGACTCCTACGAGCAGTACTTC

D gene: TRBD1
J gene: TRBJ1-2
clone size: .
CDR3 length: 15
V gene: TRBV3-1/TRBV3-2
CDR3 protein: CASSQLSGQGAWYTF
CDR3 DNA: TGTGCCAGCAGCCAACTATCAGGACAGGGCGCCTGGTACACCTTC

D gene: .
J gene: TRBJ1-6
clone size: .
CDR3 length: 16
V gene: TRBV27
CDR3 protein: CASTPTGSSYNSPLHF
CDR3 DNA: TGTGCCAGCACCCCGACGGGGAGCTCCTATAATTCACCCCTCCACTTT

D gene: TRBD2
J gene: TRBJ2-5
clone size: .
CDR3 length: 16
V gene: TRBV7-2
CDR3 protein: CASSSVVSGGQETQYF
CDR3 DNA: TGTGCCAGCAGCTCGGTGGTAAGCGGGGGACAAGAGACCCAGTACTTC

D gene: .
J gene: TRBJ1-5
clone size: .
CDR3 length: 13
V gene: TRBV11-3
CDR3 protein: CASSLGPNQPQHF
CDR3 DNA: TGTGCCAGCAGCTTAGGGCCGAATCAGCCCCAGCATTTT

D gene: .
J gene: TRBJ2-2
clone size: .
CDR3 length: 15
V gene: TRBV7-8
CDR3 protein: CASSLRGGNTGELFF
CDR3 DNA: TGTGCCAGCAGCTTGAGGGGGGGAAACACCGGGGAGCTGTTTTTT

D gene: .
J gene: TRBJ1-1
clone size: .
CDR3 length: 16
V gene: TRBV19
CDR3 protein: CASSGAAGASDTEAFF
CDR3 DNA: TGTGCCAGTAGTGGGGCGGCAGGGGCTTCGGACACTGAAGCTTTCTTT

D gene: TRBD1
J gene: TRBJ1-2
clone size: .
CDR3 length: 12
V gene: TRBV27
CDR3 protein: CASSPQGGGYTF
CDR3 DNA: TGTGCCAGCAGTCCACAGGGGGGGGGCTACACCTTC

D gene: .
J gene: TRBJ1-1
clone size: .
CDR3 length: 12
V gene: TRBV12-3/TRBV12-4
CDR3 protein: CASSPTGELAFF
CDR3 DNA: TGTGCCAGCAGCCCGACGGGGGAGTTAGCTTTCTTT

D gene: TRBD2
J gene: TRBJ2-3
clone size: once
CDR3 length: 19
V gene: TRBV6-2/TRBV6-3
CDR3 protein: CASSYSMVGLAGITDTQYF
CDR3 DNA: TGTGCCAGCAGTTACTCGATGGTGGGACTAGCGGGGATCACAGATACGCAGTATTTT

D gene: .
J gene: TRBJ1-3
clone size: few
CDR3 length: 13
V gene: TRBV6-5
CDR3 protein: CASLQGGGNTIYF
CDR3 DNA: TGTGCCAGTTTACAGGGCGGTGGAAACACCATATATTTT

D gene: TRBD2
J gene: TRBJ2-3
clone size: .
CDR3 length: 17
V gene: TRBV19
CDR3 protein: CASAKNLAGGRSDTQYF
CDR3 DNA: TGTGCCAGTGCTAAAAACCTAGCGGGGGGGCGATCAGATACGCAGTATTTT

D gene: TRBD2
J gene: TRBJ2-7
clone size: .
CDR3 length: 15
V gene: TRBV23-1
CDR3 protein: CASTPVPGRRYEQYF
CDR3 DNA: TGCGCCAGCACCCCCGTTCCCGGGAGGCGGTACGAGCAGTACTTC

D gene: TRBD2
J gene: TRBJ2-3
clone size: .
CDR3 length: 14
V gene: TRBV5-1
CDR3 protein: CATHPGLNTDTQYF
CDR3 DNA: TGCGCCACCCATCCGGGACTAAACACAGATACGCAGTATTTT

D gene: .
J gene: TRBJ2-7
clone size: .
CDR3 length: 13
V gene: TRBV19
CDR3 protein: CASSIVWGDEQYF
CDR3 DNA: TGTGCCAGTAGTATAGTGTGGGGGGACGAGCAGTACTTC